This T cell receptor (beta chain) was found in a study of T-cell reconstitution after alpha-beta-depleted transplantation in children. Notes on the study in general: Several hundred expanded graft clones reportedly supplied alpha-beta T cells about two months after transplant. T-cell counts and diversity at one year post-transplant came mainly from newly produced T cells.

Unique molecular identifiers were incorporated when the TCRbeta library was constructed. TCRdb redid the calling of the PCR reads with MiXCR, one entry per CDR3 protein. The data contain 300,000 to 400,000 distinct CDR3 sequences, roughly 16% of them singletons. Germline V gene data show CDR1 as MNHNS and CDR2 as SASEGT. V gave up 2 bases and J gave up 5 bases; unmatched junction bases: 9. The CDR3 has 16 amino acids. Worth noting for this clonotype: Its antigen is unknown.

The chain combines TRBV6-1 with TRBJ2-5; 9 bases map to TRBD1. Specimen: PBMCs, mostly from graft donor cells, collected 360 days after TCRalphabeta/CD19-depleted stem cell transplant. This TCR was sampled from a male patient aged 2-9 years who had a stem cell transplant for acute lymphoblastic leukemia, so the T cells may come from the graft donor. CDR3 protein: CASSETRDRVLETQYF. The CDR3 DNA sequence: TGTGCCAGCAGTGAAACCCGGGACAGGGTGTTGGAGACCCAGTACTTC.